These 8 T cell receptor beta chains were all obtained from the same sample, sequenced in a study of blood T cells in healthy people across ages. Primed by a sample-barcoded 5' primer and a J-beta primer mix, a second PCR proceeded for about 7 to 11 cycles. Using its own MiXCR run on the 5' RACE reads, TCRdb lists one record per CDR3 protein. In the table there are 1.5 million to 2 million distinct CDR3 sequences, around half of which are singletons. What was sequenced was blood. The receptors stem from a middle-aged woman in good health.

This clonotype appeared a few times. The V gene is TRBV5-1, the J gene TRBJ1-2; D not resolved. This CDR3 region has 14 residues. Germline-derived CDR1 and CDR2 are SGHRS and YFSETQ. Deletions cut 6 bases from V and 0 bases from J, with 12 bases between. The CDR3 coding sequence is TGCGCCAGCAAGAGGGTTCCGACTAACTATGGCTACACCTTC. This sequence encodes CASKRVPTNYGYTF.

The CDR3 here is CASSLADNYNEQFF. CDR3 in DNA: TGTGCCAGCAGCCTTGCCGACAATTACAATGAGCAGTTCTTC. The rearrangement joins TRBV7-9 to TRBJ2-1; D remains unclear. V lost 5 bases to trimming and J lost 4 bases, with 12 bases between them. The CDR3 contains 14 residues. From germline, CDR1 is SEHNR and CDR2 FQNEAQ (reference sequence).

This clonotype occurred a few times. V gene TRBV12-3 or TRBV12-4 combines with J gene TRBJ2-7, with D tentatively TRBD1 (5 bases). Trimming removed 1 base at V and 7 bases at J, with 17 bases between. This CDR3 contains 15 residues. Here the CDR3 reads CASSLGGTRYNEQYF. In nucleotides, the CDR3 is TGTGCCAGCAGTTTAGGGGGCACCCGTTACAATGAGCAGTACTTC.

The chain recombines TRBV27 with TRBJ2-5; perhaps TRBD1 as D (5 bases). V lost 6 bases to trimming and J lost 3 bases, with 11 bases between them. This CDR3 is built from 13 residues. The germline CDR1 and CDR2 sequences are MNHEY and SMNVEV (reference sequence). The CDR3 here is CASRMTVKETQYF. CDR3 in DNA: TGTGCCAGCAGGATGACAGTTAAAGAGACCCAGTACTTC.

This clonotype was detected only a few times. CDR3 loop: CASSGGADYNEQFF. As DNA, the CDR3 is TGTGCCAGCAGTGGTGGGGCGGACTACAATGAGCAGTTCTTC. The chain uses TRBV25-1 and TRBJ2-1; tentatively, D is TRBD1 (5 bases). The CDR3 has 14 residues. Trimming shortened V by 4 bases and J by 3 bases, and 10 bases separated the two germline ends. Germline values: CDR1 MGHDK, CDR2 SYGVNS.

The chain has TRBV20-1 and TRBJ2-7, with TRBD2 matching over 7 bases. Germline V lookup: CDR1 DFQATT, CDR2 SNEGSKA (reference sequence). Trimming took 0 bases from V and 1 from J; bases not matched to a gene: 3. The CDR3 sequence is 14 residues long. Here the CDR3 DNA reads TGCAGTGCTAGAGATGCTAGCGGTTCCTACGAGCAGTACTTC. Translated, it gives CSARDASGSYEQYF.

This clonotype came up a few times. The V call is TRBV20-1, the J call TRBJ2-5; perhaps TRBD2 as D (7 bases). The germline V and J ends were trimmed by 0 bases and 3 bases, with 14 bases remaining between them. Per the germline V gene, CDR1 is DFQATT and CDR2 is SNEGSKA (reference sequence). There are 15 residues in the CDR3. The CDR3 loop is CSARDRGGWEETQYF. DNA for the CDR3: TGCAGTGCTAGAGATAGGGGGGGCTGGGAAGAGACCCAGTACTTC.

A remark on this clonotype: This sequence may be a read error, since a much larger clone differs from it by one base. V gene TRBV6-2 or TRBV6-3 combines with J gene TRBJ2-5; D gene unclear. The J call may be mistaken, given a closer DNA end match to TRBJ2-7. The CDR3 contains 13 residues. Germline CDR1 reads MNHEY; CDR2 reads SVGEGT. The CDR3 reads CASSYRKTYEQYF. The CDR3 region has the DNA TGTGCCAGCAGTTACAGGAAAACCTACGAGCAGTACTTC.